The TCR beta chain described here comes from a study of cytomegalovirus exposure and HLA in healthy donors. Participants comprised healthy donors of bone marrow. Both 60 Vbeta primers and 13 Jbeta primers went into the PCR. Original handling: An analysis that came later counted 80 million or so unique TCR beta chains, approximately 10 million shared. The data were produced by immunoSEQ multiplex PCR, yet TCRdb's version contains in-frame clones alone and is incomplete. The V and J calls and clone size are taken from that table; D and trimming were inferred from the DNA. The sample includes more than 90,000 clones, less than 80% seen only once; the top ten take roughly 2%. For this clone: Its antigen is not known.

Germline lookup yields CDR1 MNHNY and CDR2 SVGAGI (reference sequence). The CDR3 length is 14 residues. V gave up 3 bases and J gave up 0 bases, with 9 bases separating them. The study, taken as a whole, reports: CMV antigen specificity of a few CMV-associated chains was confirmed in vitro.

The sequence was obtained from a man aged 40-50 years in good health and CMV-seronegative. The sequencing input was PBMCs. The chain combines TRBV6-6 with TRBJ2-7; tentatively, D is TRBD2 (5 bases). This chain's CDR3 is CASSYRESSYEQYF. The CDR3 region has the DNA TGTGCCAGCAGTTATAGGGAGTCCTCCTACGAGCAGTACTTC.